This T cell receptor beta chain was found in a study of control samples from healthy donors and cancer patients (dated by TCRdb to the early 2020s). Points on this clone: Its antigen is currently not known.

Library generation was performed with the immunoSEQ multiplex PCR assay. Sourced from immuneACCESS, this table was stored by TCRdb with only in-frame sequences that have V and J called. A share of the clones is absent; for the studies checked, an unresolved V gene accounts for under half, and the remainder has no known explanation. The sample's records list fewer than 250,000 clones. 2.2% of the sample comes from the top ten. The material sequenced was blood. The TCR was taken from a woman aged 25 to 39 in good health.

The CDR3 here reads CASSLASRAGGLKTQYF. The DNA is TGTGCCAGCAGCTTAGCTAGCAGGGCAGGGGGCTTAAAGACCCAGTACTTC. Rearrangement joined TRBV7-2 to TRBJ2-5; 8 central nucleotides agree with TRBD1. Per the germline V gene, SGHTA is the CDR1 and FQGNSA is the CDR2. The germline V and J ends show losses of 0 bases and 6 bases respectively, and no gene match explains 12 bases of the junction. Counted from cysteine to phenylalanine, this CDR3 has 17 amino acids. Just CDR3 DNA is preserved here, 51 bases in frame from base 1.